This passage covers 4 T cell receptor beta chains from one sample sequenced in a study of regulatory T cells in long-lasting Graves disease. As to time point: newly diagnosed GD, antithyroid drugs for less than 3 months. From PBMCs, RNA was extracted and then used to make the TCR library. Building the TCR beta libraries relied on iRepertoire HTBI primers, and CDR3 regions underwent Arm-PCR. Via MiXCR, TCRdb re-called the multiplex PCR reads, giving one row per CDR3 protein. The profile shows hundreds of thousands of distinct CDR3 sequences, around 12% of them singletons. The sample also formed part of further work on T cells in Graves' hyperthyroidism and ophthalmopathy.

The source was peripheral blood mononuclear cells (PBMCs), collected at new diagnosis, from a patient treated with antithyroid drugs. These receptors originate from a woman in her twenties or thirties with Graves disease.

The sample holds a few counts of this clonotype. V usage is TRBV7-9 and J usage is TRBJ2-1; TRBD2 aligns across 14 bases. V trimming: 8 bases; J trimming: 5 bases; junction bases outside the gene matches: 14. Germline CDR1 reads SEHNR; CDR2 reads FQNEAQ (reference sequence). The length of the CDR3 is 18 residues. The CDR3 coding sequence is TGTGCCAGCTCCCTAACCCCGGTGGGACTAGCGGGAGACAATGAGCAGTTCTTC. This codes for CASSLTPVGLAGDNEQFF.

In its sample, this clonotype was seen a few times. V and J are TRBV10-3 and TRBJ2-7, with no clear D. CDR1 and CDR2 (germline): ENHRY, SYGVKD. With 0 bases removed from V and 3 bases from J, the gap between germline ends came to 9 bases. The CDR3 runs to 14 residues. The CDR3, as DNA: TGTGCCATCAGTGAGTCCTACAGCTACTACGAGCAGTACTTC. It yields the protein CAISESYSYYEQYF.

The sample holds many counts of this clonotype. The chain carries TRBV7-9 and TRBJ2-1, with D hard to call. CDR1 and CDR2 (germline): SEHNR, FQNEAQ (reference sequence). This CDR3 has 12 residues. Trimming took off 8 bases at V and 6 bases at J, with 11 bases between the two ends. CDR3 in amino acids: CASSTVFNEQFF. For the CDR3, the DNA is TGTGCCAGCTCGACGGTCTTCAATGAGCAGTTCTTC.

This clonotype was counted many times. The V call is TRBV6-1, the J call TRBJ1-1, with D possibly TRBD1 on 5 matching bases. Germline V gives CDR1 MNHNS, CDR2 SASEGT. The CDR3 is 16 amino acids. V was shortened by 6 bases and J by 1 base, with 18 bases between the two germline ends. CDR3 bases: TGTGCCAGCAGGTTACCCCCCGACAGAAAGAACACTGAAGCTTTCTTT. Residues: CASRLPPDRKNTEAFF.